Listed below are T cell receptor beta chains from one sample, sequenced in a study of neurological immune-mediated disorders. A single record per CDR3 protein comes from TCRdb applying MiXCR to the 5' RACE reads. The sample contains over 35,000 distinct CDR3 sequences, around 4.3% of which appear only once. Sequencing was carried out using PBMCs. These receptors were obtained from an older woman with multiple sclerosis. The CDR3 runs from the conserved cysteine through the conserved F or W. The order of the fields is clone size, D gene, V gene, J gene, CDR3 DNA, CDR3 protein. D genes are given only for firm matches. Clone size, where shown, is once, few, many, or a class for clones that have expanded.

few,-,TRBV5-1,TRBJ2-7,TGCGCCAGCAGCTTGGCACCGCGCTACGAGCAGTACTTC,CASSLAPRYEQYF
few,TRBD1,TRBV20-1,TRBJ1-5,TGCAGTGCTAGTGACAGGGGGGATCAGCCCCAGAATTTT,CSASDRGDQPQNF
many,-,TRBV7-2,TRBJ2-2,TGTGCCAGCAGCCGCCTCCGGGACACCGGGGAGCTGTTTTTT,CASSRLRDTGELFF
many,TRBD2,TRBV6-6,TRBJ2-1,TGTGCCAGCAGACCTAGCGGTAACTACAATGAGCAGTTCTTC,CASRPSGNYNEQFF
-,-,TRBV5-1,TRBJ1-4,TGCGCCAGCAGCTTCTCAGAGCCGGGGGAAAAACTGTTTTTT,CASSFSEPGEKLFF
many,TRBD1,TRBV27,TRBJ1-4,TGTGCCAGCAGTTTTGGGGGACAGGGTAATGAAAAACTGTTTTTT,CASSFGGQGNEKLFF
many,-,TRBV7-2,TRBJ2-5,TGTGCCAGCAGCTTATATGGGGGGCGGGGGACCCAGTACTTC,CASSLYGGRGTQYF
medium-sized,-,TRBV20-1,TRBJ2-3,TGCAGTGCTACGAGCTGGGGGGACGATACGCAGTATTTT,CSATSWGDDTQYF
many,-,TRBV15,TRBJ1-1,TGTGCCACCAGCAGCGACAGGTTGGACACTGAAGCTTTCTTT,CATSSDRLDTEAFF
many,TRBD2,TRBV24-1,TRBJ2-3,TGTGCCACCTCCTTCGGGGGGATCGGCACAGATACGCAGTATTTT,CATSFGGIGTDTQYF
many,-,TRBV15,TRBJ1-4,TGTGCCACCAGCAGACCAGGGATGTCTGGGGAAAAACTGTTTTTT,CATSRPGMSGEKLFF